The sequence of this TCR delta chain was determined in a study of delta chain sequences of gamma delta T cells (dated by TCRdb to the late 2010s). Relative to germline, V is missing 3 bases and J is missing 0 bases, with 9 bases of the junction outside any gene match. The cysteine opens and the phenylalanine closes a CDR3 of 16 amino acids. The CDR3 DNA has 48 bases and is translated from base 1. From a lookup of the germline V gene, CDR1 and CDR2 are GEAIGNYY and EKD. Libraries were prepared through PCR. Sequencing took place on an Illumina MiSeq. TCRdb recomputed clones from the public reads with CATT; identical DNA rows were then combined. This sample lists about 3,400 delta-chain clones; just over 60% were detected once. The ten largest clones take up under 65% of the sample. This clone occurred a few times. Its antigen remains unidentified. A read error likely explains why the TCRdb protein, taken from a much larger clone, differs from this DNA's translation at residue 5; the protein shown is translated from the DNA.

The receptor was derived from a human donor with breast cancer. The rearrangement joined TRDV2 to TRDJ1; TRDD3 matches 7 bases in the middle. The sequencing input was a tumor sample. The nucleotides are TGTGCCTGTGACGCATTGGGGGAATCGTACACCGATAAACTCATCTTT. The encoded protein is CACDALGESYTDKLIF.